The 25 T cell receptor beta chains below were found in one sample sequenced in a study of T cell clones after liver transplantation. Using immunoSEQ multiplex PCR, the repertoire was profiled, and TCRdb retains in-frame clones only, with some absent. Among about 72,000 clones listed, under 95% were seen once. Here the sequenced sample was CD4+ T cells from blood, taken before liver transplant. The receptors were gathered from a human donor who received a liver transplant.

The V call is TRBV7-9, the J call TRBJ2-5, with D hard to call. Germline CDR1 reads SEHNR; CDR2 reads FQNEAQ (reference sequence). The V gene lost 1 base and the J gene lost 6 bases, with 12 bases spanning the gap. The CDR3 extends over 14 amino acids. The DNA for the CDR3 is TGTGCCAGCAGCTTAGAAGGGTACCAGAAGACCCAGTACTTC. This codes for CASSLEGYQKTQYF.

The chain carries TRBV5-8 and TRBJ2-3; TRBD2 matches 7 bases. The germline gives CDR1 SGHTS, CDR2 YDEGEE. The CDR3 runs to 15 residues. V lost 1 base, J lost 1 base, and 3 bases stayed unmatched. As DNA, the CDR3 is TGTGCCAGCAGCTTGCGGCTAGCGGGCACAGATACGCAGTATTTT. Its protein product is CASSLRLAGTDTQYF.

The CDR3 reads CASSEEGAYSYEQYF. The CDR3 nucleotides are TGTGCCAGCAGTGAAGAGGGGGCGTATTCCTACGAGCAGTACTTC. This chain links TRBV2 with TRBJ2-7, with 7 bases lining up with TRBD1. The CDR3 runs 15 residues. J was trimmed by 1 base and V by 1 base; bases with no gene match: 4. Germline loops: CDR1 SNHLY, CDR2 FYNNEI.

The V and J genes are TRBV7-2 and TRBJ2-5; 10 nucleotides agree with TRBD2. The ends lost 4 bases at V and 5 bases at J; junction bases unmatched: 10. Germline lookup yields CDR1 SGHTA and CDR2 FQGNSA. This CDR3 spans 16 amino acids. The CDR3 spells CASSSPSGSIGETQYF. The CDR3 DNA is TGTGCCAGCAGCTCGCCTAGCGGGAGTATCGGGGAGACCCAGTACTTC.

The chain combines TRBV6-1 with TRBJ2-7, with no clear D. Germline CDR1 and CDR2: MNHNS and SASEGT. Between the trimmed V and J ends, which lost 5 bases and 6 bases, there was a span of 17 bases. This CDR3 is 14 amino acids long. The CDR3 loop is CASSTRASVFEQYF. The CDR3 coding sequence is TGTGCCAGCAGTACACGGGCCTCGGTGTTCGAGCAGTACTTC.

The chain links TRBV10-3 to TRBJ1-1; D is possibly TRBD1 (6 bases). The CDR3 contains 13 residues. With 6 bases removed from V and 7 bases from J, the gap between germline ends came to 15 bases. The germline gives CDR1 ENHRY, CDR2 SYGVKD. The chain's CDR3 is CAISLGTRDEAFF. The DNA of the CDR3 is TGTGCCATCAGCCTCGGGACACGGGATGAAGCTTTCTTT.

The CDR3 is CASSLGTSGRADTQYF. The CDR3, as DNA: TGTGCCAGCAGCCTCGGGACTAGCGGAAGGGCTGATACGCAGTATTTT. The chain has TRBV7-3 and TRBJ2-3; 11 bases are shared with TRBD2. This CDR3 comprises 16 residues. Germline V gives CDR1 SGHTA, CDR2 FQGTGA. V lost 5 bases, J lost 6 bases, and 10 bases stayed unmatched.

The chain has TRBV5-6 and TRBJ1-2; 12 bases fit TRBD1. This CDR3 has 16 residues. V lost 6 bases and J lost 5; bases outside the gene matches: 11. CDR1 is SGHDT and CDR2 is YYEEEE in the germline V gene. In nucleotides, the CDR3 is TGTGCCAGCAACTTCCCCGGGACAGGGGGCAGATATGGCTACACCTTC. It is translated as CASNFPGTGGRYGYTF.

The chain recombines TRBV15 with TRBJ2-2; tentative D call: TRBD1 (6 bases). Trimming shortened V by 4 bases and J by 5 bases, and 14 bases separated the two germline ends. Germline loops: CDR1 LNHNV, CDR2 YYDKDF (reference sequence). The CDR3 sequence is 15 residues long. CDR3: CATSTPQGVTGELFF. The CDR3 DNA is TGTGCCACCAGCACACCACAGGGAGTTACCGGGGAGCTGTTTTTT.

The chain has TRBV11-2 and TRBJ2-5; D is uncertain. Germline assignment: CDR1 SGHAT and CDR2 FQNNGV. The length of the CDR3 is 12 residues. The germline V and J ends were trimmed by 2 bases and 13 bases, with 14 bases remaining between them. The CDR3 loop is CASSLPGLPGYF. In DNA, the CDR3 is TGTGCCAGCAGCTTACCCGGGCTCCCGGGGTACTTC.

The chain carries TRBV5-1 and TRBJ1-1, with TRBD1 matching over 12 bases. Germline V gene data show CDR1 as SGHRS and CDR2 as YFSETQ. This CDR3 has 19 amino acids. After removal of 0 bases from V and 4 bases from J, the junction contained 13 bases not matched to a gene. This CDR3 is CASSLEKPGQGAQGTEAFF. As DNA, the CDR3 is TGCGCCAGCAGCTTGGAAAAACCGGGACAGGGGGCCCAGGGCACTGAAGCTTTCTTT.

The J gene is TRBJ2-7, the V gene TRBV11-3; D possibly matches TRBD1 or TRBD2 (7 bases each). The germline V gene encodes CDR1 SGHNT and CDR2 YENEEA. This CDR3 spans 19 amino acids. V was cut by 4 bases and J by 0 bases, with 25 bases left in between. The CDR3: CASSSKGGDRARSSYEQYF. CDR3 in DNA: TGTGCCAGCAGCTCCAAGGGGGGGGACAGAGCAAGGAGCTCCTACGAGCAGTACTTC. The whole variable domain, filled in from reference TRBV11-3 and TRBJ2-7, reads EAGVVQSPRYKIIEKKQPVAFWCNPISGHNTLYWYLQNLGQGPELLIRYENEEAVDDSQLPKDRFSAERLKGVDSTLKIQPAELGDSAVYLCASSSKGGDRARSSYEQYFGPGTRLTVT.

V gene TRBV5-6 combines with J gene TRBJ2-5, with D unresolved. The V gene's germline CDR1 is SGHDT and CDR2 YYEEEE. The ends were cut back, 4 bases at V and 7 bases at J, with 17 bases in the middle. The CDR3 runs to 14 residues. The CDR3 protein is CASSPRGSWGTQYF. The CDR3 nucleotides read TGTGCCAGCAGCCCTAGAGGCAGCTGGGGGACCCAGTACTTC.

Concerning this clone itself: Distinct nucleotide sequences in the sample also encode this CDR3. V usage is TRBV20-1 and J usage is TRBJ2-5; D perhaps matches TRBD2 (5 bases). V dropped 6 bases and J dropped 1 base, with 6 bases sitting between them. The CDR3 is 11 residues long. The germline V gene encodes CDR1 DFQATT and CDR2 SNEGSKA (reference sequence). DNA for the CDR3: TGCAGTGCCGCGGGCCAAGAGACCCAGTACTTC. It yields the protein CSAAGQETQYF.

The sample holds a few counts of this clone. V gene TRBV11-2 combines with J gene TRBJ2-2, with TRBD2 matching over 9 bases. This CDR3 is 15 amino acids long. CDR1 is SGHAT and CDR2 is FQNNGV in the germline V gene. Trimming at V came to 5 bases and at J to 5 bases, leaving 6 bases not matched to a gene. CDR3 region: CASSPNAGGTGELFF. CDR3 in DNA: TGTGCCAGCAGCCCCAACGCGGGAGGGACCGGGGAGCTGTTTTTT. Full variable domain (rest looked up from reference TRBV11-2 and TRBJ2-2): EAGVAQSPRYKIIEKRQSVAFWCNPISGHATLYWYQQILGQGPKLLIQFQNNGVVDDSQLPKDRFSAERLKGVDSTLKIQPAKLEDSAVYLCASSPNAGGTGELFFGEGSRLTVL.

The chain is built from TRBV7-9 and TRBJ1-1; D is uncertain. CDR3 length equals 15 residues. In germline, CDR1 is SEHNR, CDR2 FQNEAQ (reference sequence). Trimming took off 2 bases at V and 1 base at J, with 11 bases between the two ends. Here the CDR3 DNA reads TGTGCCAGCAGCTTATGGGCAGGTGAGAACACTGAAGCTTTCTTT. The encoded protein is CASSLWAGENTEAFF.

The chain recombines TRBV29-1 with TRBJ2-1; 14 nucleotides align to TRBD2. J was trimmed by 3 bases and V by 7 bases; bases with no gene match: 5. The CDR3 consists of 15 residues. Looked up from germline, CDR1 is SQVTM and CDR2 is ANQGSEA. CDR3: CSGGLAGGNYNEQFF. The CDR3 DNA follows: TGCAGCGGTGGACTAGCGGGAGGAAACTACAATGAGCAGTTCTTC.

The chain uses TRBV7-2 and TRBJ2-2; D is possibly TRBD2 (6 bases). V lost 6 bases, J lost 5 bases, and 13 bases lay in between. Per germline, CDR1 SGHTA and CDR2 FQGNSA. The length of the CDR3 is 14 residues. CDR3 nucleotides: TGTGCCAGCAGTAGCGGCGTGGGGACCGGGGAGCTGTTTTTT. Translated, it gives CASSSGVGTGELFF.

CDR3 DNA: TGTGCCAGCAGTGAAGTTCCAGGGATCTATGGCTACACCTTC. It codes for CASSEVPGIYGYTF. The chain combines TRBV2 with TRBJ1-2, with a tentative D call TRBD1 (5 bases). The CDR3 loop spans 14 amino acids. Germline values: CDR1 SNHLY, CDR2 FYNNEI. The V and J ends lost 1 base and 4 bases respectively, with 10 bases between them. Filled out from reference TRBV2 and TRBJ1-2, the complete variable domain reads EPEVTQTPSHQVTQMGQEVILRCVPISNHLYFYWYRQILGQKVEFLVSFYNNEISEKSEIFDDQFSVERPDGSNFTLKIRSTKLEDSAMYFCASSEVPGIYGYTFGSGTRLTVV.

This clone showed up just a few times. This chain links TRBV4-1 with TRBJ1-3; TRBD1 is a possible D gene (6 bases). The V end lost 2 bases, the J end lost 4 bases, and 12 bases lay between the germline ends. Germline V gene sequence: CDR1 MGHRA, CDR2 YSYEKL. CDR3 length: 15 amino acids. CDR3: CASSQRQGHGNTIYF. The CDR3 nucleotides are TGCGCCAGCAGCCAAAGGCAGGGGCACGGAAACACCATATATTTT.

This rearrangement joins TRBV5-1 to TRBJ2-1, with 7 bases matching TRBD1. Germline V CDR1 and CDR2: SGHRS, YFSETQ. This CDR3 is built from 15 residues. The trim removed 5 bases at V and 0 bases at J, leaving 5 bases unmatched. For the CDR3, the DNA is TGCGCCAGCAGATCAACAGGGGTCTCCTACAATGAGCAGTTCTTC. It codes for CASRSTGVSYNEQFF. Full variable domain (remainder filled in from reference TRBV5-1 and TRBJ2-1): KAGVTQTPRYLIKTRGQQVTLSCSPISGHRSVSWYQQTPGQGLQFLFEYFSETQRNKGNFPGRFSGRQFSNSRSEMNVSTLELGDSALYLCASRSTGVSYNEQFFGPGTRLTVL.

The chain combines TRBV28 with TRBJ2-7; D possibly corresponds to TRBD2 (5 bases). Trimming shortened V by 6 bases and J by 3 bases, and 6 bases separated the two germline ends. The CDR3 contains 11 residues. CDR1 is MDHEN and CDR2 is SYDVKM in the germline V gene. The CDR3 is CASSTSYEQYF. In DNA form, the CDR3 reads TGTGCCAGCAGCACTAGCTACGAGCAGTACTTC. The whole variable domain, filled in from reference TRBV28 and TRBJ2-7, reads DVKVTQSSRYLVKRTGEKVFLECVQDMDHENMFWYRQDPGLGLRLIYFSYDVKMKEKGDIPEGYSVSREKKERFSLILESASTNQTSMYLCASSTSYEQYFGPGTRLTVT.

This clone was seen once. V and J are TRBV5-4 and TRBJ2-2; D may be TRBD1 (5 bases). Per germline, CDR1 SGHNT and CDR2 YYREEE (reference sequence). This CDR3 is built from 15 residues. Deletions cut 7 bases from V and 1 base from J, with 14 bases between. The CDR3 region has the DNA TGTGCCAGCCAAACGAAGACAGTGAACACCGGGGAGCTGTTTTTT. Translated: CASQTKTVNTGELFF.

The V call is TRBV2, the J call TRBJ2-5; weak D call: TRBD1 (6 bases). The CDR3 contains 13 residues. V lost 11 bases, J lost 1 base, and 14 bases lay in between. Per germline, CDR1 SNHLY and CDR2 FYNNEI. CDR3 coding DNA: TGTGCCGGTCATGGACAGCTCCAAGAGACCCAGTACTTC. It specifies CAGHGQLQETQYF.

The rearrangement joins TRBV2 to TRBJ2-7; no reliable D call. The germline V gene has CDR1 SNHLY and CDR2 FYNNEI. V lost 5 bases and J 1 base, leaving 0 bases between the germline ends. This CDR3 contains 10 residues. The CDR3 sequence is CASSSYEQYF. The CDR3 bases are TGTGCCAGCAGTTCCTACGAGCAGTACTTC.